These 25 T cell receptor beta chains originate from one sample sequenced in a study of tumor-infiltrating lymphocytes in primary liver carcinoma. Blood RNA came from unsorted whole blood; germline DNA was also extracted. A constant-region primer primed TCR beta cDNA synthesis from about 0.45 ug of total RNA. Researchers made the TCR beta libraries by running three nested multiplex PCR rounds with slightly modified ARM-PCR. Primers for the first two PCR rounds were TRBV1-TRBV30 forward primers and a C-beta reverse primer (about 9 cycles per round). TCRdb passed the multiplex PCR reads through MiXCR, listing each CDR3 protein once. This sample has 310,000 or so distinct CDR3 sequences, with about three fifths found just once. The sample taken for sequencing was peripheral blood. The receptor source for this set is a woman in her thirties with primary liver carcinoma and hepatitis B virus infection.

This clonotype was recorded a few times. The CDR3 reads CASSGFRRTDTQYF. The CDR3 DNA reads TGTGCCAGCAGTGGGTTCCGCCGCACAGATACGCAGTATTTT. The chain links TRBV13 to TRBJ2-3; no clear D gene. Trimming removed 6 bases at V and 1 base at J, with 11 bases between. CDR3 size: 14 residues. CDR1 PRHDT and CDR2 FYEKMQ come from the germline V gene (reference sequence).

A few counts support this clonotype. V is TRBV4-1 and J is TRBJ2-7, with D perhaps being TRBD1 or TRBD2 (5 bases each). Germline V gives CDR1 MGHRA, CDR2 YSYEKL. With 8 bases removed from V and 7 bases from J, the gap between germline ends came to 27 bases. CDR3 length equals 16 residues. The CDR3 nucleotides are TGCGCCAGCTCAAATCCGGGACCAACAACCCGAAGGGAGCAGTACTTC. This encodes CASSNPGPTTRREQYF.

The chain carries TRBV7-9 and TRBJ2-7; TRBD2 agrees at 11 bases. The CDR3 length is 15 residues. Looked up from germline, CDR1 is SEHNR and CDR2 is FQNEAQ (reference sequence). The junction had 5 bases not matched to a gene; V was cut back by 0 bases and J by 7 bases. The CDR3 here is CASSLAGTSGWEQYF. CDR3 bases: TGTGCCAGCAGCTTAGCGGGGACTAGCGGTTGGGAGCAGTACTTC. Together with reference TRBV7-9 and TRBJ2-7, the CDR3 gives the full variable domain: DTGVSQNPRHKITKRGQNVTFRCDPISEHNRLYWYRQTLGQGPEFLTYFQNEAQLEKSRLLSDRFSAERPKGSFSTLEIQRTEQGDSAMYLCASSLAGTSGWEQYFGPGTRLTVT.

The CDR3 here is CASSFRGRAVRETQYF. DNA of the CDR3: TGTGCCAGCAGCTTCCGCGGGAGGGCCGTGCGGGAGACCCAGTACTTC. V is TRBV7-2 and J is TRBJ2-5; 9 bases are shared with TRBD2. Germline V gives CDR1 SGHTA, CDR2 FQGNSA. The CDR3 has 16 amino acids. V was pared by 3 bases and J by 5 bases, with 10 bases of the junction left unmatched.

This chain connects TRBV12-3 or TRBV12-4 to TRBJ2-5, with TRBD2 matching 7 bases. This CDR3 comprises 14 residues. V was pared by 5 bases and J by 5 bases, with 8 bases of the junction left unmatched. As DNA, the CDR3 is TGTGCCAGCAGTATGGGACTACTTCTTGAGACCCAGTACTTC. Its protein is CASSMGLLLETQYF.

J is TRBJ2-1 and V is TRBV11-3, with 10 bases fitting TRBD1. Looked up from germline, CDR1 is SGHNT and CDR2 is YENEEA. V trimming: 9 bases; J trimming: 9 bases; junction bases outside the gene matches: 5. The CDR3 extends over 12 amino acids. CDR3: CASRDRGAEQFF. The CDR3 bases are TGTGCCAGTAGGGACAGGGGAGCTGAGCAGTTCTTC. The full variable domain, rest sourced from reference TRBV11-3 and TRBJ2-1, is EAGVVQSPRYKIIEKKQPVAFWCNPISGHNTLYWYLQNLGQGPELLIRYENEEAVDDSQLPKDRFSAERLKGVDSTLKIQPAELGDSAVYLCASRDRGAEQFFGPGTRLTVL.

This chain uses TRBV24-1 with TRBJ2-3; 8 bases line up with TRBD2. The CDR3 spans 13 residues. J gave up 4 bases and V 7 bases, and 3 bases lay outside the gene matches. The germline V gene encodes CDR1 KGHDR and CDR2 SFDVKD. The CDR3 loop reads CATRREVADTQYF. For the CDR3, the DNA is TGTGCCACCAGGCGGGAGGTTGCAGATACGCAGTATTTT.

As regards this clonotype: A much larger clone lies one base from this, so it may be a read error. V is TRBV4-1 and J is TRBJ2-7; TRBD2 matches at 10 bases. J gave up 3 bases and V 1 base, and 6 bases lay outside the gene matches. In germline, CDR1 is MGHRA, CDR2 YSYEKL. The CDR3 has 16 residues. CDR3 bases: TGCGCCAGCAGCCAAGTCGGGGCTAGCGGGAGCTACGAGCAGTACTTC. Translation gives CASSQVGASGSYEQYF.

V and J are TRBV7-8 and TRBJ2-1, with 7 bases identical to TRBD1. With 1 base clipped from V and 7 bases from J, the junction kept 10 bases outside the gene matches. CDR3 length equals 16 residues. CDR1 is SGHVS and CDR2 is FQNEAQ in the germline V gene. The CDR3 nucleotides are TGTGCCAGCAGCTTAGGCCGGGGCAGGGGACAGAATGAGCAGTTCTTC. It is translated as CASSLGRGRGQNEQFF.

The chain recombines TRBV30 with TRBJ2-3, with D perhaps TRBD2 (5 bases). With 0 bases removed from V and 1 base from J, the gap between germline ends came to 8 bases. Germline CDR1 and CDR2: GTSNPN and SVGIG (reference sequence). CDR3 size: 14 residues. The CDR3, as DNA: TGTGCCTGGAGTGTAGGGAGCGGCACAGATACGCAGTATTTT. Translating it yields CAWSVGSGTDTQYF.

This clonotype was counted at least ten times. The gene calls are TRBV6-2 or TRBV6-3 and TRBJ2-7; a weak D match, TRBD2 (6 bases). The V gene lost 7 bases and the J gene lost 10 bases, with 11 bases spanning the gap. The CDR3 loop spans 10 amino acids. Germline V gene sequence: CDR1 MNHEY, CDR2 SVGEGT. This CDR3 reads CASTILAQYF. The CDR3 nucleotides are TGTGCCAGCACAATACTAGCCCAGTACTTC.

The table lists this clonotype with a few counts. The genes are TRBV5-1 and TRBJ1-1; the match to TRBD1 covers 7 bases. Germline trimming cut 5 bases from V and 2 bases from J; bases unmatched to any gene: 12. From germline, CDR1 is SGHRS and CDR2 YFSETQ. The CDR3 spans 16 residues. The CDR3 reads CASREGVGGLNTEAFF. The CDR3 DNA sequence: TGCGCCAGCAGAGAGGGGGTAGGGGGCCTTAACACTGAAGCTTTCTTT.

This chain connects TRBV11-2 to TRBJ2-3; D not certain. With 11 bases removed from V and 5 bases from J, the gap between germline ends came to 17 bases. The CDR3 loop spans 13 amino acids. CDR1 SGHAT and CDR2 FQNNGV come from the germline V gene. The CDR3 is CASSGHDVDTQYF. DNA of the CDR3: TGTGCCTCCTCCGGGCATGATGTAGATACGCAGTATTTT.

The chain links TRBV4-1 to TRBJ2-5, with 9 bases that match TRBD2. Germline CDR1 is MGHRA and CDR2 is YSYEKL. V trimming: 2 bases; J trimming: 7 bases; junction bases outside the gene matches: 8. CDR3 size: 15 residues. The CDR3 region is CASSQSPSGVGTQYF. The DNA for the CDR3 is TGCGCCAGCAGCCAATCTCCTAGCGGGGTCGGGACCCAGTACTTC.

This clonotype has only a few counts. The chain uses TRBV7-8 and TRBJ2-3; 7 nucleotides line up with TRBD1. CDR1 SGHVS and CDR2 FQNEAQ come from the germline V gene. The CDR3 runs 17 residues. Trimming cost V 5 bases and J 0 bases; bases outside gene matches: 11. The CDR3 DNA reads as TGTGCCAGCAGCCCATCGGGACAGTCTCCTAGCACAGATACGCAGTATTTT. Its protein product is CASSPSGQSPSTDTQYF. The variable domain in full, completed from reference TRBV7-8 and TRBJ2-3, reads GAGVSQSPRYKVAKRGQDVALRCDPISGHVSLFWYQQALGQGPEFLTYFQNEAQLDKSGLPSDRFFAERPEGSVSTLKIQRTQQEDSAVYLCASSPSGQSPSTDTQYFGPGTRLTVL.

The V gene is TRBV10-2, the J gene TRBJ1-5; D uncertain. Trimming took off 4 bases at V and 5 bases at J, with 12 bases between the two ends. From germline, CDR1 is WSHSY and CDR2 SAAADI. The CDR3 runs 14 residues. As DNA, the CDR3 is TGCGCCAGCAGTGGGTCGACTGCTTATCAGCCCCAGCATTTT. Encoded protein: CASSGSTAYQPQHF.

The rearrangement links TRBV28 to TRBJ2-1; unclear D gene. The V gene lost 4 bases and the J gene lost 16 bases, with 17 bases spanning the gap. The length of the CDR3 is 12 residues. Germline V gene data show CDR1 as MDHEN and CDR2 as SYDVKM. The CDR3 DNA follows: TGTGCCAGCAGTTCCCCCCGGGCCAGCCCTTTCTTC. Translated: CASSSPRASPFF.

This rearrangement joins TRBV28 to TRBJ2-5; no clear D. From germline, CDR1 is MDHEN and CDR2 SYDVKM. This CDR3 is 13 amino acids long. Trimming removed 1 base from V and 4 bases from J, with 7 bases in between. CDR3 sequence reads: CASSLLRIETQYF. In DNA, the CDR3 is TGTGCCAGCAGTTTATTACGTATAGAGACCCAGTACTTC.

In this sample, this clonotype turned up many times. The J gene is TRBJ2-1, the V gene TRBV6-5, with a tentative D call TRBD2 (6 bases). This CDR3 has 15 amino acids. Trimming took off 6 bases at V and 6 bases at J, with 18 bases between the two ends. Germline loops: CDR1 MNHEY, CDR2 SVGAGI. The CDR3 bases are TGTGCCAGCAGCTTAGACTCGAGCGGGTTCAATGAGCAGTTCTTC. Its translation is CASSLDSSGFNEQFF.

This clonotype was recorded many times. The gene calls are TRBV29-1 and TRBJ1-2; no clear D. The germline V and J ends were trimmed by 5 bases and 6 bases, with 13 bases remaining between them. This CDR3 has 12 residues. Germline lookup yields CDR1 SQVTM and CDR2 ANQGSEA. The DNA for the CDR3 is TGCAGCGTTAGATCGGCTGGAGATGGCTACACCTTC. It yields the protein CSVRSAGDGYTF.

This clonotype was seen repeatedly, ten times or more. The CDR3 loop reads CASSLEAGGLNEQFF. Written as DNA, the CDR3 is TGTGCCAGCAGCTTAGAAGCGGGAGGACTCAATGAGCAGTTCTTC. This sequence joins TRBV11-1 and TRBJ2-1; 9 bases fit TRBD2. From germline, CDR1 is SGHAT and CDR2 FQDESV (reference sequence). V trimming: 1 base; J trimming: 6 bases; junction bases outside the gene matches: 4. The CDR3 totals 15 residues.

The chain links TRBV12-3 or TRBV12-4 to TRBJ2-7; D is uncertain. The CDR3 has 12 amino acids. Trimming stripped 6 bases from V and 9 bases from J, with 15 bases between. Here the CDR3 DNA reads TGTGCCAGCAGCCTAGACCCGTTTGGGCAGTACTTC. It translates to CASSLDPFGQYF.

In this sample, this clonotype turned up once. Since a much larger clone is just one base distant, this may be a read error. The V gene is TRBV6-5, the J gene TRBJ2-2; D is uncertain. Per germline, CDR1 MNHEY and CDR2 SVGAGI. The CDR3 contains 15 residues. CDR3: CASSALAANSGELFF. The CDR3 nucleotides are TGTGCCAGCAGTGCCTTGGCGGCGAACAGCGGGGAGCTGTTTTTT.

Remarks on this clonotype: A read error may explain this, as a much larger clone is one base away. The chain uses TRBV29-1 and TRBJ1-5; D gene uncertain. There are 10 residues in the CDR3. CDR1 SQVTM and CDR2 ANQGSEA come from the germline V gene. CDR3 residues: CRPFLQPQQF. The CDR3 DNA reads as TGCAGACCCTTCCTTCAGCCCCAGCAATTT. Drawing the rest from reference TRBV29-1 and TRBJ1-5, the complete variable domain is SAVISQKPSRDICQRGTSLTIQCQVDSQVTMMFWYRQQPGQSLTLIATANQGSEATYESGFVIDKFPISRPNLTFSTLTVSNMSPEDSSIYLCRPFLQPQQFGDGTRLSIL.

Note on this clonotype: Just one base apart from a much larger clone, this may be a read error. The rearrangement links TRBV4-2 to TRBJ2-1; D gene uncertain. Germline lookup yields CDR1 LGHNA and CDR2 YNFKEQ. This CDR3 contains 13 residues. Trimming stripped 3 bases from V and 7 bases from J, with 10 bases between. This chain's CDR3 is CASSHHWANEQFF. The DNA for the CDR3 is TGTGCCAGCAGCCATCACTGGGCAAATGAGCAGTTCTTC.